The source of this T cell receptor beta chain is a study of shared clonotypes between healthy human individuals. At the level of the study: Each donor's CD8 memory used one plate, CD8 naive two, each CD4 subset three. Broader study findings: A generally larger estimated richness was seen in naive subsets than in memory subsets.

This table comes from immunoSEQ multiplex PCR, and its TCRdb copy is limited to in-frame clones, with some not included. The profile covers some 1,900,000 clones, with about 95% appearing a single time and 1% to 1.5% taken by the ten largest. CD8 cells classed as naive were CD45RO-negative and positively selected for CCR7, excluding terminally differentiated effector memory CD45RA+ cells. This CDR3 contains 14 residues. Germline lookup yields CDR1 SGHKS and CDR2 YYEKEE (reference sequence). Trimming removed 1 base at V and 3 bases at J, with 11 bases between. Points on this clone: The target antigen is unknown.

This TCR came from a man younger than 35 in good health. The chain combines TRBV5-5 with TRBJ2-7, with D possibly matching TRBD2 (6 bases). Sequencing was done on a sample of naive CD8+ T cells sorted from blood. The CDR3 region is CASSLFAGNYEQYF. In DNA form, the CDR3 reads TGTGCCAGCAGCTTGTTTGCGGGGAACTACGAGCAGTACTTC.